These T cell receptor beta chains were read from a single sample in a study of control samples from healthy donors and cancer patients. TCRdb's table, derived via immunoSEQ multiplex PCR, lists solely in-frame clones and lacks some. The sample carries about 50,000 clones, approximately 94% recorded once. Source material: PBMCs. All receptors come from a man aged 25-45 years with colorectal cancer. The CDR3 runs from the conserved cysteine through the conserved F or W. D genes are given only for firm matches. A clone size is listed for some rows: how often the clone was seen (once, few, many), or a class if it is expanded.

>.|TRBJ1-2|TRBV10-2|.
CASSEIGYGYTF
TGCGCCAGCAGTGAGATTGGCTATGGCTACACCTTC
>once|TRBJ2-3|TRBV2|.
CASSDSAGTDTQYF
TGTGCCAGTTCGGACTCCGCGGGAACAGATACGCAGTATTTT
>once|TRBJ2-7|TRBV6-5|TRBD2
CASVTSGSSYEQYF
TGTGCCAGCGTCACTAGCGGAAGCTCCTACGAGCAGTACTTC
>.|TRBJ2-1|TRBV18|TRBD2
CASSPPLGTSGIYNEQFF
TGTGCCAGCTCACCACCCCTAGGGACTAGCGGAATCTACAATGAGCAGTTCTTC
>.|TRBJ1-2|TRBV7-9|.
CASTGGGGYTF
TGTGCCAGCACTGGGGGTGGAGGCTACACCTTC
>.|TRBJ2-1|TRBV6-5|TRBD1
CASSLRDREQFF
TGTGCCAGCAGCCTGAGGGACAGGGAGCAGTTCTTC
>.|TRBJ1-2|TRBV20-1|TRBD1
CSRRGGNGYTF
TGCAGTCGTAGAGGGGGCAATGGCTACACCTTC
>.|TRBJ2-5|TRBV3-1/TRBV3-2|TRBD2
CASSSASGGKKTQYF
TGTGCCAGCAGTTCGGCTAGCGGGGGGAAGAAGACCCAGTACTTC
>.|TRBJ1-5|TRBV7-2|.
CASSWAAGGSVQPQHF
TGTGCCAGCAGCTGGGCTGCGGGGGGTTCGGTGCAGCCCCAGCATTTT
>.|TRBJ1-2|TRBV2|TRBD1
CASTGQGGGYTF
TGTGCCAGCACCGGGCAGGGGGGAGGCTACACCTTC
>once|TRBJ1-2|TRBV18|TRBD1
CASSPRTGRGYGYTF
TGTGCCAGCTCACCTCGGACAGGGCGCGGGTATGGCTACACCTTC
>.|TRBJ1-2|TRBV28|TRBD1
CASTNRGWPMSVDGYTF
TGTGCCAGCACAAACAGGGGGTGGCCGATGTCTGTGGATGGCTACACCTTC
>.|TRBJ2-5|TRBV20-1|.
CSAIIVETQYF
TGCAGTGCCATAATCGTAGAGACCCAGTACTTC
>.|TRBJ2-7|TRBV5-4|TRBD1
CATTGSGTVRFHEQYF
TGTGCCACCACCGGGTCCGGGACAGTAAGATTCCACGAGCAGTACTTC
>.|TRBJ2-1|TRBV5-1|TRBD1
CASSLEGTDYNEQFF
TGCGCCAGCAGCCTGGAAGGGACAGACTACAATGAGCAGTTCTTC
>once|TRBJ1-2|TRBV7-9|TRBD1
CASSFGQGAAGGGYTF
TGTGCCAGCAGCTTCGGACAGGGGGCGGCGGGTGGTGGCTACACCTTC
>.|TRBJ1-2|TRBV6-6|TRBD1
CASSRDRTLDYGYTF
TGTGCCAGCAGCAGGGACAGGACTTTGGACTATGGCTACACCTTC
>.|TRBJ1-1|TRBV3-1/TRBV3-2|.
CASSQGRSRAFF
TGTGCCAGCAGCCAAGGTAGAAGTAGAGCTTTCTTT
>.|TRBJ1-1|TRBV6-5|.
CASSRFRGTEAFF
TGTGCCAGCAGCCGTTTCAGGGGCACTGAAGCTTTCTTT
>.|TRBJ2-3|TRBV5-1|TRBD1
CASSFNGQGAKGTQYF
TGCGCCAGCAGCTTTAACGGACAGGGGGCGAAAGGTACGCAGTATTTT
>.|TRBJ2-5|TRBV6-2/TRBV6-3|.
CASSYPGSLEYF
TGTGCCAGCAGTTACCCTGGCAGCCTGGAGTACTTC
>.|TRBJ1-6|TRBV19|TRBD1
CASTPQGFFYNSPLHF
TGTGCCAGTACCCCACAGGGGTTCTTTTATAATTCACCCCTCCACTTT
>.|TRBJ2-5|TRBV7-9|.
CASSLRSGVGETQYF
TGTGCCAGCAGCTTACGGTCGGGGGTCGGGGAGACCCAGTACTTC
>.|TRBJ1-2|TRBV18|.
CASSPGGKDYGYTF
TGTGCCAGCTCACCAGGGGGTAAAGACTATGGCTACACCTTC
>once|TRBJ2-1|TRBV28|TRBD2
CASSPPGGNYNEQFF
TGTGCCAGCAGCCCCCCGGGGGGGAACTACAATGAGCAGTTCTTC
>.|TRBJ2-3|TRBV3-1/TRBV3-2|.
CASSHKASSSTDTQYF
TGTGCCAGCAGCCACAAGGCTAGCTCCAGCACAGATACGCAGTATTTT
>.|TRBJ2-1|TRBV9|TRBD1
CASSKGTGRAYNEQFF
TGTGCCAGCAGCAAAGGGACAGGGAGGGCCTACAATGAGCAGTTCTTC
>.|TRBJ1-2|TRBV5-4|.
CASSPGRRDYGYTF
TGTGCCAGCAGCCCGGGGCGGAGGGATTATGGCTACACCTTC
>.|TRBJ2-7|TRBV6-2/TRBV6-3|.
CASSSTIGTYEQYF
TGTGCCAGCAGCTCAACAATCGGGACGTACGAGCAGTACTTC
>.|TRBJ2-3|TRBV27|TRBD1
CAIARGGLGTDTQYF
TGTGCCATCGCCCGAGGGGGCCTCGGCACAGATACGCAGTATTTT
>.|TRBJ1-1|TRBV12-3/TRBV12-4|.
CASSLDTTEAFF
TGTGCCAGCAGTCTTGACACCACTGAAGCTTTCTTT
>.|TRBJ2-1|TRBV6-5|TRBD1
CASSFGTGNNEQFF
TGTGCCAGCAGTTTTGGGACAGGTAACAATGAGCAGTTCTTC
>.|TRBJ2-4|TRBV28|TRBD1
CASVRRGLRAKNIQYF
TGTGCCAGCGTAAGAAGGGGGCTACGGGCCAAAAACATTCAGTACTTC
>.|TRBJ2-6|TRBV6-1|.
CASSDVGGVSGANVLTF
TGTGCCAGCAGTGATGTTGGAGGGGTGTCGGGGGCCAACGTCCTGACTTTC
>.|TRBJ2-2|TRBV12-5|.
CASGLPSWGLGELFF
TGTGCTAGTGGTTTGCCTTCTTGGGGCCTCGGGGAGCTGTTTTTT
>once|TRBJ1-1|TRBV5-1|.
CASSLEGGGTEAFF
TGCGCCAGCAGCTTGGAGGGGGGCGGCACTGAAGCTTTCTTT
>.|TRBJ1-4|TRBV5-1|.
CASSSGGSNEKLFF
TGCGCCAGCAGCTCCGGGGGCTCTAATGAAAAACTGTTTTTT
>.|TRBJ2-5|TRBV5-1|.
CASSLRGETQYF
TGCGCCAGCAGCTTGAGGGGGGAGACCCAGTACTTC
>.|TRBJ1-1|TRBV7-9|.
CASSLVMGGTEAFF
TGTGCCAGCAGCTTAGTCATGGGAGGAACTGAAGCTTTCTTT
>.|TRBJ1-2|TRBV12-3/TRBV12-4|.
CASSLGQKGGYTF
TGTGCCAGCAGTTTAGGCCAAAAGGGTGGCTACACCTTC
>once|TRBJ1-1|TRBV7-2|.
CASSDRWGGTEAFF
TGTGCCAGCAGTGACAGGTGGGGTGGCACTGAAGCTTTCTTT
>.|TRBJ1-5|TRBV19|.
CASSTDSNNQPQHF
TGTGCCAGTAGTACCGACAGTAACAATCAGCCCCAGCATTTT
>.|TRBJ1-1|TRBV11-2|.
CASSLWGRAANTEAFF
TGTGCCAGCAGCTTATGGGGGAGGGCCGCGAACACTGAAGCTTTCTTT
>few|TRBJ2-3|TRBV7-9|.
CASSKDRSSTDTQYF
TGTGCCAGCAGCAAAGACAGGTCTAGCACAGATACGCAGTATTTT
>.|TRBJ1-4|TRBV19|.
CASSIGSNEKLFF
TGTGCCAGTAGTATCGGTAGTAATGAAAAACTGTTTTTT
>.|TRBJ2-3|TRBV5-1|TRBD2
CASSSSGVSTDTQYF
TGCGCCAGCAGCTCCAGCGGGGTCAGCACAGATACGCAGTATTTT
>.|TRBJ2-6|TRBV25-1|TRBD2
CASSPFEAAGTGANVLTF
TGTGCCAGCAGTCCCTTCGAGGCAGCGGGGACTGGGGCCAACGTCCTGACTTTC
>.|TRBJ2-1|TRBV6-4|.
CASSDSGDGPYNEQFF
TGTGCCAGCAGTGACTCAGGGGACGGCCCCTACAATGAGCAGTTCTTC
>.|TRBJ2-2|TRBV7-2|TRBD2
CASSLALAGGTGELFF
TGTGCCAGCAGCTTAGCACTAGCGGGGGGGACCGGGGAGCTGTTTTTT
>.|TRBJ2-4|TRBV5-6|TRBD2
CASSLDIGGEAKNIQYF
TGTGCCAGCAGCTTGGATATCGGGGGGGAAGCCAAAAACATTCAGTACTTC